The rows below give T cell receptor beta chains drawn from one sample of a study of cytomegalovirus exposure and HLA in healthy donors. Clones were read by immunoSEQ multiplex PCR, and TCRdb kept only the in-frame ones, dropping some. The sample gives roughly 160,000 clones, over 60% of which show up once; approximately 2.5% is in the top ten. Sequenced: PBMCs. Receptors originate from a woman aged 25 to 39 in good health and CMV-seronegative. CDR3s include the opening cysteine and the closing phenylalanine or tryptophan. Each record gives: clone size, V gene, J gene, D gene, CDR3 protein, CDR3 DNA. D genes are given only for firm matches. Clone size is not always given. Where it is, it says once, few, many or a class for expanded clones.

clone_size: few; v_call: TRBV27; j_call: TRBJ1-3; d_call: .; cdr3_aa: CASSSIGTPGNTIYF; cdr3_nt: TGTGCCAGCAGTTCCATCGGGACACCCGGAAACACCATATATTTT
clone_size: .; v_call: TRBV4-1; j_call: TRBJ2-5; d_call: .; cdr3_aa: CASSQAPGEETQYF; cdr3_nt: TGCGCCAGCAGCCAAGCACCAGGGGAAGAGACCCAGTACTTC
clone_size: .; v_call: TRBV28; j_call: TRBJ1-3; d_call: .; cdr3_aa: CASSLVRGDTIYF; cdr3_nt: TGTGCCAGCAGTTTGGTCAGAGGAGACACCATATATTTT
clone_size: few; v_call: TRBV15; j_call: TRBJ1-6; d_call: .; cdr3_aa: CATSFSGVGNSPLHF; cdr3_nt: TGTGCCACCAGCTTCAGCGGAGTGGGGAATTCACCCCTCCACTTT
clone_size: .; v_call: TRBV2; j_call: TRBJ2-1; d_call: TRBD2; cdr3_aa: CASSEVAGGYNEQFF; cdr3_nt: TGTGCCAGCAGTGAAGTTGCGGGAGGTTACAATGAGCAGTTCTTC
clone_size: .; v_call: TRBV7-8; j_call: TRBJ2-1; d_call: TRBD2; cdr3_aa: CASSSPTSGQDNEQFF; cdr3_nt: TGTGCCAGCAGCTCCCCGACTAGCGGGCAGGACAATGAGCAGTTCTTC
clone_size: .; v_call: TRBV7-8; j_call: TRBJ2-7; d_call: .; cdr3_aa: CASSPPTGYEQYF; cdr3_nt: TGTGCCAGCAGCCCCCCTACGGGGTACGAGCAGTACTTC
clone_size: .; v_call: TRBV6-6; j_call: TRBJ1-1; d_call: .; cdr3_aa: CASEAPGRDTEAFF; cdr3_nt: TGTGCCAGCGAAGCACCTGGGAGGGACACTGAAGCTTTCTTT
clone_size: .; v_call: TRBV27; j_call: TRBJ2-7; d_call: .; cdr3_aa: CASSFGTPYEQYF; cdr3_nt: TGTGCCAGCAGTTTTGGGACTCCCTACGAGCAGTACTTC
clone_size: few; v_call: TRBV4-1; j_call: TRBJ2-1; d_call: TRBD2; cdr3_aa: CASSQDPSGRVYNEQFF; cdr3_nt: TGCGCCAGCAGCCAAGATCCCAGCGGGAGGGTCTACAATGAGCAGTTCTTC
clone_size: .; v_call: TRBV7-2; j_call: TRBJ2-7; d_call: .; cdr3_aa: CASSLGGHSSYEQYF; cdr3_nt: TGTGCCAGCAGCTTAGGGGGCCATAGCTCCTACGAGCAGTACTTC
clone_size: .; v_call: TRBV29-1; j_call: TRBJ1-5; d_call: TRBD1; cdr3_aa: CSVAGTGGQPQHF; cdr3_nt: TGCAGCGTCGCCGGGACAGGAGGCCAGCCCCAGCATTTT
clone_size: .; v_call: TRBV19; j_call: TRBJ2-2; d_call: TRBD2; cdr3_aa: CASSMGLAAATGELFF; cdr3_nt: TGTGCCAGTAGTATGGGTCTAGCGGCAGCAACCGGGGAGCTGTTTTTT
clone_size: .; v_call: TRBV19; j_call: TRBJ1-4; d_call: TRBD1; cdr3_aa: CASSIGRDSEKLFF; cdr3_nt: TGTGCCAGTAGTATAGGCCGGGACAGTGAAAAACTGTTTTTT
clone_size: .; v_call: TRBV28; j_call: TRBJ2-7; d_call: TRBD1; cdr3_aa: CASSFPPGQGSYEQYF; cdr3_nt: TGTGCCAGCAGCTTTCCACCGGGACAGGGGTCCTACGAGCAGTACTTC
clone_size: once; v_call: TRBV2; j_call: TRBJ2-7; d_call: TRBD1; cdr3_aa: CASSEELGQVNSYEQYF; cdr3_nt: TGTGCCAGCAGTGAAGAATTGGGACAGGTAAACTCCTACGAGCAGTACTTC
clone_size: .; v_call: TRBV6-5; j_call: TRBJ2-5; d_call: TRBD1; cdr3_aa: CASSYIGDRGLTQYF; cdr3_nt: TGTGCCAGCAGTTACATCGGAGACAGGGGGCTGACCCAGTACTTC
clone_size: .; v_call: TRBV7-6; j_call: TRBJ2-5; d_call: TRBD2; cdr3_aa: CASSPPLAGEETQYF; cdr3_nt: TGTGCCAGCAGTCCACCTTTAGCGGGAGAAGAGACCCAGTACTTC
clone_size: .; v_call: TRBV27; j_call: TRBJ1-5; d_call: TRBD1; cdr3_aa: CASTTATGTQHF; cdr3_nt: TGTGCCAGCACTACCGCGACAGGGACTCAGCATTTT
clone_size: .; v_call: TRBV6-1; j_call: TRBJ1-4; d_call: TRBD1; cdr3_aa: CASAALDRVEKLFF; cdr3_nt: TGTGCCAGCGCCGCCCTCGACAGGGTCGAAAAACTGTTTTTT
clone_size: .; v_call: TRBV5-4; j_call: TRBJ2-3; d_call: TRBD1; cdr3_aa: CASSLRTGAGDTQYF; cdr3_nt: TGTGCCAGCAGCTTGAGAACAGGGGCTGGAGATACGCAGTATTTT
clone_size: .; v_call: TRBV19; j_call: TRBJ1-6; d_call: TRBD1; cdr3_aa: CASRTGQPNSPLHF; cdr3_nt: TGTGCCAGTAGGACGGGACAGCCCAATTCACCCCTCCACTTT
clone_size: .; v_call: TRBV6-5; j_call: TRBJ1-2; d_call: TRBD1; cdr3_aa: CASSYSIGDRGHGYTF; cdr3_nt: TGTGCCAGCAGTTACTCCATTGGGGACAGGGGCCATGGCTACACCTTC
clone_size: .; v_call: TRBV6-1; j_call: TRBJ1-2; d_call: .; cdr3_aa: CASSEGGSATTYGYTF; cdr3_nt: TGTGCCAGCAGTGAAGGGGGTAGCGCAACGACCTATGGCTACACCTTC
clone_size: .; v_call: TRBV7-6; j_call: TRBJ2-7; d_call: TRBD2; cdr3_aa: CASSLSSGGALYEQYF; cdr3_nt: TGTGCCAGCAGCTTAAGTAGCGGGGGGGCCCTATACGAGCAGTACTTC
clone_size: .; v_call: TRBV6-1; j_call: TRBJ1-2; d_call: .; cdr3_aa: CASRNNGYTF; cdr3_nt: TGTGCCAGCAGAAATAATGGCTACACCTTC
clone_size: .; v_call: TRBV7-6; j_call: TRBJ2-1; d_call: .; cdr3_aa: CASSPWPNEQFF; cdr3_nt: TGTGCCAGCAGCCCTTGGCCCAATGAGCAGTTCTTC
clone_size: .; v_call: TRBV27; j_call: TRBJ1-6; d_call: .; cdr3_aa: CASSAWGLKLHF; cdr3_nt: TGTGCCAGCAGTGCCTGGGGGCTAAAGCTCCACTTT
clone_size: .; v_call: TRBV5-1; j_call: TRBJ2-1; d_call: .; cdr3_aa: CASSLGFTGYSDEQFF; cdr3_nt: TGCGCCAGCAGCTTGGGTTTCACAGGGTATTCGGATGAGCAGTTCTTC
clone_size: .; v_call: TRBV10-2; j_call: TRBJ1-2; d_call: TRBD1; cdr3_aa: CASSPLAGGGYTF; cdr3_nt: TGCGCCAGCAGCCCCCTGGCAGGGGGAGGCTACACCTTC
clone_size: .; v_call: TRBV5-1; j_call: TRBJ1-1; d_call: .; cdr3_aa: CASSPPGQNTEAFF; cdr3_nt: TGCGCCAGCAGCCCACCGGGACAGAACACTGAAGCTTTCTTT
clone_size: .; v_call: TRBV11-3; j_call: TRBJ2-5; d_call: .; cdr3_aa: CASSSDSDETQYF; cdr3_nt: TGTGCCAGCAGCTCGGACAGCGACGAGACCCAGTACTTC
clone_size: .; v_call: TRBV4-2; j_call: TRBJ2-7; d_call: .; cdr3_aa: CASSQRADSYEQYF; cdr3_nt: TGTGCCAGCAGCCAACGGGCGGACAGCTACGAGCAGTACTTC
clone_size: .; v_call: TRBV29-1; j_call: TRBJ2-1; d_call: .; cdr3_aa: CSVALVGEQFF; cdr3_nt: TGCAGCGTTGCTCTAGTCGGGGAGCAGTTCTTC
clone_size: once; v_call: TRBV7-9; j_call: TRBJ2-7; d_call: TRBD1; cdr3_aa: CASSFLTGGYEQYF; cdr3_nt: TGTGCCAGCAGCTTTCTCACAGGGGGCTACGAGCAGTACTTC
clone_size: .; v_call: TRBV2; j_call: TRBJ1-5; d_call: TRBD1; cdr3_aa: CASTALPQGAQPQHF; cdr3_nt: TGTGCCAGCACCGCCCTACCCCAGGGGGCCCAGCCCCAGCATTTT
clone_size: .; v_call: TRBV19; j_call: TRBJ1-5; d_call: .; cdr3_aa: CASSISRVGLNQPQHF; cdr3_nt: TGTGCCAGTAGTATCAGCAGGGTCGGGTTGAATCAGCCCCAGCATTTT
clone_size: .; v_call: TRBV7-9; j_call: TRBJ2-3; d_call: .; cdr3_aa: CASGFWARGEDTQYF; cdr3_nt: TGTGCCAGCGGGTTTTGGGCCCGCGGGGAAGATACGCAGTATTTT
clone_size: .; v_call: TRBV15; j_call: TRBJ2-1; d_call: .; cdr3_aa: CATSRARLVHNEQFF; cdr3_nt: TGTGCCACCAGCAGGGCTAGACTAGTTCACAATGAGCAGTTCTTC
clone_size: .; v_call: TRBV19; j_call: TRBJ1-1; d_call: TRBD1; cdr3_aa: CASSIRGQGYTEAFF; cdr3_nt: TGTGCCAGTAGTATACGGGGACAGGGGTACACTGAAGCTTTCTTT
clone_size: .; v_call: TRBV7-9; j_call: TRBJ1-6; d_call: TRBD1; cdr3_aa: CASRATGQGNSPLHF; cdr3_nt: TGTGCCAGCAGGGCAACGGGACAGGGGAATTCACCCCTCCACTTT
clone_size: .; v_call: TRBV6-5; j_call: TRBJ1-2; d_call: .; cdr3_aa: CASSYVTRGPDGYTF; cdr3_nt: TGTGCCAGCAGTTACGTTACCAGGGGCCCGGATGGCTACACCTTC
clone_size: .; v_call: TRBV5-8; j_call: TRBJ2-3; d_call: .; cdr3_aa: CASTPPRGTDTQYF; cdr3_nt: TGTGCCAGCACTCCCCCACGGGGCACAGATACGCAGTATTTT
clone_size: once; v_call: TRBV7-9; j_call: TRBJ2-3; d_call: TRBD2; cdr3_aa: CASSLANSGIGNTQYF; cdr3_nt: TGTGCCAGCAGCTTAGCAAATAGCGGGATTGGAAATACGCAGTATTTT